Listed here are 24 T cell receptor beta chains from one sample, sequenced in a study of OX40 agonist ivuxolimab in advanced cancers. Clones were sequenced by immunoSEQ multiplex PCR, and TCRdb holds only the in-frame ones, with some missing. In the table there are tens of thousands of clones, approximately 90% of which are singletons. The source material was CD4+ or CD8+ T cells sorted from blood, sampled in a trial of the OX40 agonist ivuxolimab. The receptors were gathered from an adult with an advanced solid tumor such as melanoma, head and neck, liver or kidney cancer.

The chain has TRBV5-1 and TRBJ1-2; D gene uncertain. The germline V gene has CDR1 SGHRS and CDR2 YFSETQ. The ends were cut back, 0 bases at V and 4 bases at J, with 4 bases in the middle. The CDR3 loop spans 12 amino acids. The CDR3 region has the DNA TGCGCCAGCAGCTTGGACAGCTATGGCTACACCTTC. Protein sequence: CASSLDSYGYTF.

This rearrangement joins TRBV9 to TRBJ2-1; D not certain. This CDR3 region has 13 residues. The V end was cut by 5 bases, the J end by 9 bases, with 15 bases between. Per the germline V gene, CDR1 is SGDLS and CDR2 is YYNGEE. CDR3 nucleotide sequence: TGTGCCAGCAGTCGAGATAGGATGGGTGAGCAGTTCTTC. Protein sequence: CASSRDRMGEQFF.

This sequence joins TRBV2 and TRBJ1-1; unclear D gene. Germline CDR1 SNHLY, CDR2 FYNNEI. The CDR3 loop spans 11 amino acids. With 6 bases removed from V and 11 bases from J, the gap between germline ends came to 13 bases. This chain's CDR3 is CASSPRTGAFF. CDR3 bases: TGTGCCAGCAGCCCCCGGACGGGCGCTTTCTTT.

V usage is TRBV6-1 and J usage is TRBJ1-5, with D tentatively TRBD1 (6 bases). V shed 11 bases and J shed 2 bases, with 19 bases lying between them. The CDR3 has 15 residues. From germline, CDR1 is MNHNS and CDR2 SASEGT. Here the CDR3 DNA reads TGTGCCGGCGGGGCAGGGGATGGGCGCAATCAGCCCCAGCATTTT. Translated: CAGGAGDGRNQPQHF.

The rearrangement uses TRBV6-5 and TRBJ2-3, with D hard to call. Germline V gives CDR1 MNHEY, CDR2 SVGAGI. V was trimmed by 6 bases and J by 2 bases, leaving 12 bases between them. The CDR3 loop spans 14 amino acids. The CDR3 protein is CASRVGPYTDTQYF. CDR3 nucleotide sequence: TGTGCCAGCAGGGTCGGGCCTTACACAGATACGCAGTATTTT.

V and J are TRBV6-6 and TRBJ1-2; the D gene is possibly TRBD1 (5 bases). This CDR3 has 15 residues. V gave up 11 bases and J gave up 3 bases, with 22 bases separating them. Looked up from germline, CDR1 is MNHNY and CDR2 is SVGAGI (reference sequence). The CDR3 DNA sequence: TGTGCCGCACGGGACGCTTTCCTGAGGGACTATGGCTACACCTTC. Its translation: CAARDAFLRDYGYTF.

The V gene is TRBV7-9, the J gene TRBJ2-4, with 12 nucleotides matching TRBD2. This CDR3 contains 19 residues. The germline CDR1 and CDR2 sequences are SEHNR and FQNEAQ (reference sequence). Trimming at V came to 5 bases and at J to 3 bases, leaving 14 bases not matched to a gene. CDR3 bases: TGTGCCAGCAGCCCAAGACTAGCGGGGGCGCAAAGGGACAAAAACATTCAGTACTTC. Amino acid sequence: CASSPRLAGAQRDKNIQYF.

The chain combines TRBV2 with TRBJ2-3, with 8 bases that match TRBD2. The CDR3 extends over 15 amino acids. V lost 4 bases and J lost 4; bases outside the gene matches: 7. The germline gives CDR1 SNHLY, CDR2 FYNNEI. The CDR3 region is CASSATSVGSDTQYF. The CDR3 bases are TGTGCCAGCAGTGCGACTAGCGTCGGTTCAGATACGCAGTATTTT.

This chain joins TRBV6-1 and TRBJ1-2; D remains ambiguous. V was trimmed by 2 bases and J by 4 bases, leaving 11 bases between them. Germline loops: CDR1 MNHNS, CDR2 SASEGT. The CDR3 runs 14 residues. The CDR3 DNA reads as TGTGCCAGCAGTGAAAGGCCCCTAGGCTATGGCTACACCTTC. Its protein product is CASSERPLGYGYTF.

This clone has just one count. The V call is TRBV5-1, the J call TRBJ2-7, with TRBD1 matching over 7 bases. J lost 2 bases, V lost 1 base, and 9 bases had no gene match. CDR3 length: 16 amino acids. The V gene's germline CDR1 is SGHRS and CDR2 YFSETQ. The CDR3 DNA reads as TGCGCCAGCAGCTTGACCAGGGACAGTTTGACCTACGAGCAGTACTTC. Translating gives CASSLTRDSLTYEQYF.

The chain has TRBV14 and TRBJ1-2; 8 nucleotides align to TRBD1. Germline V gene data show CDR1 as SGHDN and CDR2 as FVKESK. This CDR3 is 13 amino acids long. Trimming took 1 base from V and 5 from J; bases not matched to a gene: 0. The chain's CDR3 is CASSQGQGYGYTF. The CDR3 DNA reads TGTGCCAGCAGCCAAGGACAGGGGTATGGCTACACCTTC.

The chain uses TRBV2 and TRBJ2-5; the match to TRBD2 covers 7 bases. This CDR3 comprises 12 residues. J was trimmed by 5 bases and V by 8 bases; bases with no gene match: 5. Looked up from germline, CDR1 is SNHLY and CDR2 is FYNNEI. CDR3 DNA: TGTGCCAGCGGGAGGGAGGGGGAGACCCAGTACTTC. Translation gives CASGREGETQYF.

The gene calls are TRBV11-2 and TRBJ2-3; 13 bases align to TRBD2. The V segment lost 5 bases and the J segment 5 bases; nucleotides outside the gene matches: 10. Germline V gene data show CDR1 as SGHAT and CDR2 as FQNNGV. This CDR3 has 17 amino acids. The CDR3 sequence is CASSRTSGRERKDTQYF. DNA for the CDR3: TGTGCCAGCAGCCGTACTAGCGGGAGGGAGAGGAAAGATACGCAGTATTTT. The entire variable domain, with the rest obtained from reference TRBV11-2 and TRBJ2-3, is as follows: EAGVAQSPRYKIIEKRQSVAFWCNPISGHATLYWYQQILGQGPKLLIQFQNNGVVDDSQLPKDRFSAERLKGVDSTLKIQPAKLEDSAVYLCASSRTSGRERKDTQYFGPGTRLTVL.

The chain recombines TRBV6-6 with TRBJ2-7, with 7 nucleotides matching TRBD1. The CDR3 runs to 13 residues. V lost 6 bases and J lost 4; bases outside the gene matches: 6. Germline V CDR1 and CDR2: MNHNY, SVGAGI (reference sequence). CDR3: CASRGQITYEQYF. CDR3 DNA: TGTGCCAGCAGGGGACAGATTACTTACGAGCAGTACTTC.

The chain carries TRBV6-6 and TRBJ1-6; 7 nucleotides line up with TRBD1. The trim removed 7 bases at V and 9 bases at J, leaving 12 bases unmatched. CDR3 length: 15 residues. The germline CDR1 and CDR2 sequences are MNHNY and SVGAGI (reference sequence). In nucleotides, the CDR3 is TGTGCCAGCACCTCGATAGACAGGGAAACTTCACCCCTCCACTTT. This translates into CASTSIDRETSPLHF.

The rearrangement joins TRBV7-9 to TRBJ1-6, with a tentative D call TRBD1 (5 bases). The germline CDR1 and CDR2 sequences are SEHNR and FQNEAQ (reference sequence). The CDR3 totals 16 residues. V lost 3 bases to trimming and J lost 7 bases, with 16 bases between them. The CDR3 nucleotides read TGTGCCAGCAGCTTGTTACCGGGATGGGGGAATTCACCCCTCCACTTT. Amino acid sequence: CASSLLPGWGNSPLHF.

The chain employs TRBV2 and TRBJ2-3; tentative D call: TRBD1 (5 bases). V lost 7 bases and J 5 bases, leaving 16 bases between the germline ends. Germline V gene lookup returns CDR1 SNHLY and CDR2 FYNNEI. CDR3 length: 14 amino acids. Here the CDR3 reads CASTWTQGGDTQYF. DNA for the CDR3: TGTGCCAGCACTTGGACGCAGGGTGGAGATACGCAGTATTTT.

The chain uses TRBV11-3 and TRBJ2-2; TRBD2 matches 8 bases. Unmatched junction bases numbered 6, after V lost 5 bases and J lost 7 bases. Germline assignment: CDR1 SGHNT and CDR2 YENEEA. This CDR3 comprises 14 residues. The CDR3 sequence: CASSLPGGHGELFF. The CDR3 DNA follows: TGTGCCAGCAGCCTACCGGGAGGGCACGGGGAGCTGTTTTTT.

The chain carries TRBV18 and TRBJ2-3; unclear D gene. V was trimmed by 6 bases and J by 1 base, leaving 14 bases between them. Germline CDR1 reads KGHSH; CDR2 reads LQKENI. This CDR3 has 15 amino acids. CDR3: CASSRNPGRTDTQYF. For the CDR3, the DNA is TGTGCCAGCTCCCGTAACCCGGGCCGCACAGATACGCAGTATTTT. The full variable domain, in which reference TRBV18 and TRBJ2-3 provide the parts outside the CDR3, is NAGVMQNPRHLVRRRGQEARLRCSPMKGHSHVYWYRQLPEEGLKFMVYLQKENIIDESGMPKERFSAEFPKEGPSILRIQQVVRGDSAAYFCASSRNPGRTDTQYFGPGTRLTVL.

The chain has TRBV28 and TRBJ2-1; possibly TRBD1 or TRBD2 for D (5 bases each). The V end was cut by 6 bases, the J end by 11 bases, with 20 bases between. CDR3 length: 14 amino acids. Germline V gene sequence: CDR1 MDHEN, CDR2 SYDVKM. CDR3 nucleotides: TGTGCCAGCAGATCGACACTAGTCGGGACCCAGCAGTTCTTC. Residues: CASRSTLVGTQQFF.

The rearrangement links TRBV6-1 to TRBJ1-4, with unresolved D. The CDR3 spans 13 residues. The germline gives CDR1 MNHNS, CDR2 SASEGT. The V end was cut by 5 bases, the J end by 8 bases, with 12 bases between. CDR3 amino acids: CASSLGRGEKLFF. The CDR3 DNA reads TGTGCCAGCAGTCTGGGTCGGGGAGAAAAACTGTTTTTT.

This rearrangement joins TRBV7-9 to TRBJ1-1; D possibly corresponds to TRBD1 (5 bases). Looked up from germline, CDR1 is SEHNR and CDR2 is FQNEAQ (reference sequence). CDR3 length: 15 residues. V was shortened by 4 bases and J by 3 bases, with 15 bases between the two germline ends. The CDR3 DNA sequence: TGTGCCAGCAGCTGGAAGTGGGGCGCGGACACTGAAGCTTTCTTT. It encodes CASSWKWGADTEAFF.

V usage is TRBV28 and J usage is TRBJ2-7, with D perhaps assigned TRBD1 or TRBD2 (6 bases each). Germline V gene data show CDR1 as MDHEN and CDR2 as SYDVKM. V was trimmed by 3 bases and J by 2 bases, leaving 14 bases between them. CDR3 length: 15 amino acids. The CDR3 DNA follows: TGTGCCAGCAGTTTCGTGAGGGGGGTAACCTACGAGCAGTACTTC. Translation: CASSFVRGVTYEQYF.

The chain has TRBV7-9 and TRBJ2-5; D tentatively reads TRBD1 or TRBD2 (5 bases each). With 1 base removed from V and 5 bases from J, the gap between germline ends came to 26 bases. The CDR3 runs to 19 residues. Germline CDR1 is SEHNR and CDR2 is FQNEAQ (reference sequence). CDR3 in amino acids: CASSLGGFSGKRGTETQYF. CDR3 DNA sequence: TGTGCCAGCAGCTTAGGGGGGTTTTCCGGAAAGAGGGGAACGGAGACCCAGTACTTC. The variable domain in full, with the rest retrieved from reference TRBV7-9 and TRBJ2-5, is DTGVSQNPRHKITKRGQNVTFRCDPISEHNRLYWYRQTLGQGPEFLTYFQNEAQLEKSRLLSDRFSAERPKGSFSTLEIQRTEQGDSAMYLCASSLGGFSGKRGTETQYFGPGTRLLVL.